The clone carrying this T cell receptor beta chain has a handful of counts. What it binds is unknown. The sequencing template was cDNA reverse transcribed from extracted RNA. Profiling relied on immunoSEQ multiplex PCR, and the TCRdb table lists in-frame clones only, not all of them. The table shows tens of thousands of clones, with roughly half occurring only once. About 5 patients' CD4+ populations were sorted into CD25+CD127- cells. Alopecia areata patients gave lesional scalp punch biopsies and peripheral blood samples. These data belong to a study of CD8+ T cells in alopecia areata. General study results and limits: It was lesional scalp, especially alopecia totalis/universalis, that showed higher clonality than normal scalp.

V shed 0 bases, J shed 0 bases, and the junction held 3 bases outside the gene matches. The length of the CDR3 is 17 residues. Germline V lookup: CDR1 SGHRS, CDR2 YFSETQ. This sequence was found in a human donor with alopecia areata. The V gene is TRBV5-1, the J gene TRBJ2-5; 12 positions match TRBD2. Sequencing was done on a sample of CD4+ Tregs sorted from blood. In DNA, the CDR3 is TGCGCCAGCAGCTTGGGGACTAGCGGGAACCACCAAGAGACCCAGTACTTC. It specifies CASSLGTSGNHQETQYF.